This paragraph covers one TCR beta chain sequence. The antigen remains undetermined. Terminally differentiated effector memory CD45RA+ cells were excluded from the naive CD8 cells, which were CD45RO-negative and positively selected for CCR7. The data stem from a study of shared clonotypes between healthy human individuals. Study in general: Three CD4 naive, three CD4 memory, two CD8 naive and one CD8 memory plate were used per donor. Notes on the study in general: Since donors were few, the genetic and exposure-history diversity represented was limited.

For each subset, genomic DNA was distributed in equal portions over several immunoSEQ plates. The repertoire was sequenced with immunoSEQ multiplex PCR; TCRdb's copy has only in-frame clones and lacks some. The sample lists roughly 570,000 clones, roughly 98% occurring once. V was clipped by 3 bases and J by 3 bases, with 18 bases between them. The CDR3 extends over 16 amino acids. CDR1 and CDR2 (germline): SGDLS, YYNGEE. This chain links TRBV9 with TRBJ1-2, with D tentatively TRBD1 (5 bases). Material for sequencing was naive CD8+ T cells sorted from blood. This receptor was identified in a man aged 25-40 years in good health. The CDR3 loop reads CASSARTGVSDYGYTF. Here the CDR3 DNA reads TGTGCCAGCAGCGCTCGTACGGGGGTTAGCGACTATGGCTACACCTTC.